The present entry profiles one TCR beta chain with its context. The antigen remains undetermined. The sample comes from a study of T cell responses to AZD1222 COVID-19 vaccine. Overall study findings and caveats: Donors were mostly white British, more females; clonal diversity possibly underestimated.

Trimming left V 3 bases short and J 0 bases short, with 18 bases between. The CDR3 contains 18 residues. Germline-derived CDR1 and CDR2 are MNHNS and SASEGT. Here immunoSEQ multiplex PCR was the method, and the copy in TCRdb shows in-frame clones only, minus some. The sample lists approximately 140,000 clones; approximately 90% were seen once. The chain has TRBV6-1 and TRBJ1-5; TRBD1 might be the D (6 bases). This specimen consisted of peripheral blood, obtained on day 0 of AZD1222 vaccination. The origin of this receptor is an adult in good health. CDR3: CASSERGRGALSNQPQHF. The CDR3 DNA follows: TGTGCCAGCAGTGAGAGGGGAAGGGGGGCTCTTAGCAATCAGCCCCAGCATTTT.